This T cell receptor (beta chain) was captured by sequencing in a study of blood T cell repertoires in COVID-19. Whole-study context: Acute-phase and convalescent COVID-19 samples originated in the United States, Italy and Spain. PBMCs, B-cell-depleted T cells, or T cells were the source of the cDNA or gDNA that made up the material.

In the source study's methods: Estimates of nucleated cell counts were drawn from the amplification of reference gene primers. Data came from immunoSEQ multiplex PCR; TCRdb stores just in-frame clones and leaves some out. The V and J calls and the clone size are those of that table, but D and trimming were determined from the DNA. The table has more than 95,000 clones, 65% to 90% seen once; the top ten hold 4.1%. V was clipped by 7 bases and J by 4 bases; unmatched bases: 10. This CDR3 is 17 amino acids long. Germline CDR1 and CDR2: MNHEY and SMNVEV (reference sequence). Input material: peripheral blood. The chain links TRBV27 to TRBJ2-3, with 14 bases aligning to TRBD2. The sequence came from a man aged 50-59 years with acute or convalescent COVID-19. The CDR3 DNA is TGTGCCAGCACCCGCCCGGGACTAGCGGGAGTGTCAGATACGCAGTATTTT. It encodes CASTRPGLAGVSDTQYF.